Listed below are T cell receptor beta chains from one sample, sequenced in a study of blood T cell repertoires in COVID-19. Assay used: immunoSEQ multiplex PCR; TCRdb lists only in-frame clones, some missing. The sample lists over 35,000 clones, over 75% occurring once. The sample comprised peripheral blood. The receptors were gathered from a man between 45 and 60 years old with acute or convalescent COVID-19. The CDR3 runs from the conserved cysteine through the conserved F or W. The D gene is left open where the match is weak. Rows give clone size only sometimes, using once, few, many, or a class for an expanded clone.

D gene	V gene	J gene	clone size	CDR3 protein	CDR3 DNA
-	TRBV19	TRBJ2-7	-	CASRTESTSYEQYF	TGTGCCAGTAGAACAGAGTCAACCTCCTACGAGCAGTACTTC
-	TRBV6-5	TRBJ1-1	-	CASRTREGGAFF	TGTGCCAGCAGGACCCGGGAAGGGGGAGCTTTCTTT
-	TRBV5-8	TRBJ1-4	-	CASSPIQTNEKLFF	TGTGCCAGCAGCCCCATACAAACTAATGAAAAACTGTTTTTT
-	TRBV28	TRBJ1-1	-	CASSPDRPMNTEAFF	TGTGCCAGCAGTCCCGACAGGCCTATGAACACTGAAGCTTTCTTT
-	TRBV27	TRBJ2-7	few	CASSSQGRGYGEQYF	TGTGCCAGCAGTTCGCAGGGGAGAGGGTACGGCGAGCAGTACTTC
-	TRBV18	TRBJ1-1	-	CASSPPSEGNTEAFF	TGTGCCAGCTCACCACCGTCCGAGGGGAACACTGAAGCTTTCTTT
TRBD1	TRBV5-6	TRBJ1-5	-	CASRPQGKNNQPQHF	TGTGCCAGCAGGCCACAGGGGAAAAACAATCAGCCCCAGCATTTT
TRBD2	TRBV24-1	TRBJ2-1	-	CATSDFGTSGSNEQFF	TGTGCCACCAGTGACTTCGGGACTAGCGGGAGCAATGAGCAGTTCTTC
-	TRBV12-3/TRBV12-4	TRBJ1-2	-	CASSSGYGYTF	TGTGCCAGCAGTTCGGGGTATGGCTACACCTTC
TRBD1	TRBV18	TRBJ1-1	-	CASSPMQGGGVGNTEAFF	TGTGCCAGCTCACCAATGCAGGGGGGCGGCGTGGGGAACACTGAAGCTTTCTTT
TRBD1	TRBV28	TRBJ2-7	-	CASSLGGQGAREQYF	TGTGCCAGCAGTTTAGGGGGACAGGGGGCGCGGGAGCAGTACTTC